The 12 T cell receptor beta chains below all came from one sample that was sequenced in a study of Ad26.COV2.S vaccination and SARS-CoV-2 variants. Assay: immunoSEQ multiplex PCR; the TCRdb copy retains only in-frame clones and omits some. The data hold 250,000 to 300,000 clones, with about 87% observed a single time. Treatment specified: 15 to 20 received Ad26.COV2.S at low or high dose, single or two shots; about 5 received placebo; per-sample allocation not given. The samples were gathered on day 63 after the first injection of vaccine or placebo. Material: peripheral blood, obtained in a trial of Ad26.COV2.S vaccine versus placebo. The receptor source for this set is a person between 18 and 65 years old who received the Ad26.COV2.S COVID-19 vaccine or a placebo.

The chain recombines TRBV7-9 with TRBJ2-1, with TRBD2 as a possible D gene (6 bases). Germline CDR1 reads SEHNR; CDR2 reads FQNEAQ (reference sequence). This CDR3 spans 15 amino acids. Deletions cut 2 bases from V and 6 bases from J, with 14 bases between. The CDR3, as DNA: TGTGCCAGCAGCTTACCCGGGAGTCTCGGCAATGAGCAGTTCTTC. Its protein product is CASSLPGSLGNEQFF.

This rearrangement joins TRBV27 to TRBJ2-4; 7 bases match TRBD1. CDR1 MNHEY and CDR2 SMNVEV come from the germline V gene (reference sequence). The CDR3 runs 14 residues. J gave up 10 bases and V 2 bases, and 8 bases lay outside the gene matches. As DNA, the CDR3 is TGTGCCAGCAGTTTAAGCAGGGGGAGTGGGATTCAGTACTTC. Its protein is CASSLSRGSGIQYF.

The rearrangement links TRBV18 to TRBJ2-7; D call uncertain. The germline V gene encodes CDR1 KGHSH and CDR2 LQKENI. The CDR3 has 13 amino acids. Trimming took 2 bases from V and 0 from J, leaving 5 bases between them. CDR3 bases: TGTGCCAGCTCACCAACGATCTCCTACGAGCAGTACTTC. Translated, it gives CASSPTISYEQYF.

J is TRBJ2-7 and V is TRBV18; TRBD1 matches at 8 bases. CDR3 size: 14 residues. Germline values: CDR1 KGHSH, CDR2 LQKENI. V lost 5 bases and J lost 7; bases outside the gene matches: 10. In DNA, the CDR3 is TGTGCCAGCTCATCCCGCGACAGGGGCTCGGAGCAGTACTTC. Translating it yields CASSSRDRGSEQYF.

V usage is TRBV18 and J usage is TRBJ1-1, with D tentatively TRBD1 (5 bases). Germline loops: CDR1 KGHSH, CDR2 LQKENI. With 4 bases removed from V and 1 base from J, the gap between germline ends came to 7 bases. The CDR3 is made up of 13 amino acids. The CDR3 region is CASSHGGNTEAFF. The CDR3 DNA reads TGTGCCAGCTCACATGGGGGGAACACTGAAGCTTTCTTT.

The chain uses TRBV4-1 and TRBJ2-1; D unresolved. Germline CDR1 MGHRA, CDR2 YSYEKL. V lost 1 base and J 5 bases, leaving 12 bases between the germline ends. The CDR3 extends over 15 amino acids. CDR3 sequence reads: CASSQAMDANNEQFF. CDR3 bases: TGCGCCAGCAGCCAAGCAATGGACGCAAACAATGAGCAGTTCTTC.

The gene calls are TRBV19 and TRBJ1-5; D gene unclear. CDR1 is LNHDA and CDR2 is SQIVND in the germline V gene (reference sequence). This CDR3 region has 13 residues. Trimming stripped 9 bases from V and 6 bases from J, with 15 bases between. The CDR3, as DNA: TGTGCCAGCCGGGGTCACCTCGGTCAGCCCCAGCATTTT. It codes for CASRGHLGQPQHF.

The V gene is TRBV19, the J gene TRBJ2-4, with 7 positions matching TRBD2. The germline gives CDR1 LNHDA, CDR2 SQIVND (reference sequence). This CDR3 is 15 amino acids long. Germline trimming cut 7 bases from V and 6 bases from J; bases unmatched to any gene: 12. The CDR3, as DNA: TGTGCCAGTACCTCTCCAACGGGCGGGGGAAACATTCAGTACTTC. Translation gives CASTSPTGGGNIQYF.

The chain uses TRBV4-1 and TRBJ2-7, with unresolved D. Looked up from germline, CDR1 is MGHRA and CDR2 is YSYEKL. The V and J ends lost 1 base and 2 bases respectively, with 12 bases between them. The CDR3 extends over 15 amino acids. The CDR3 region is CASSQGRSETYEQYF. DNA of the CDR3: TGCGCCAGCAGCCAAGGACGCAGCGAGACCTACGAGCAGTACTTC.

The chain's CDR3 is CASSIALQRIGYGYTF. CDR3 in DNA: TGTGCCAGTAGTATAGCCCTTCAGAGAATCGGCTATGGCTACACCTTC. The V gene is TRBV19, the J gene TRBJ1-2; D not certain. Germline lookup yields CDR1 LNHDA and CDR2 SQIVND (reference sequence). V gave up 1 base and J gave up 4 bases, with 16 bases separating them. This CDR3 is built from 16 residues.

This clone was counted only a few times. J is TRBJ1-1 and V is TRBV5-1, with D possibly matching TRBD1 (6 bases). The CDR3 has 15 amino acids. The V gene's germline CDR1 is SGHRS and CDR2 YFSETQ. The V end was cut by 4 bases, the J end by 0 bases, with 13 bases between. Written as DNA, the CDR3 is TGCGCCAGCAGCCTATCACAGGGAATGAACACTGAAGCTTTCTTT. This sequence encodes CASSLSQGMNTEAFF.

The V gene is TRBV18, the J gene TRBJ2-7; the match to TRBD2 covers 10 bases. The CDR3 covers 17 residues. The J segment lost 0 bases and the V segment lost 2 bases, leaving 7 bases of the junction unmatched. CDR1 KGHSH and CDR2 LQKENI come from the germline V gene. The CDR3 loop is CASSPGAGGPRSYEQYF. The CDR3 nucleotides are TGTGCCAGCTCACCAGGAGCGGGAGGGCCCCGCTCCTACGAGCAGTACTTC.